This T cell receptor beta chain was documented in a study of T cell repertoires in cytomegalovirus infection. Study-wide context: In the study, CMV epitopes included recently identified HLA-C-restricted and well-studied HLA-B-restricted ones.

The junction had 6 bases not matched to a gene; V was cut back by 2 bases and J by 1 base. The germline V gene has CDR1 MNHNY and CDR2 SVGAGI (reference sequence). The CDR3 covers 16 residues. TCRdb used MiXCR to reprocess the reads, holding one entry per CDR3 protein. In the table there are over 250,000 distinct CDR3 sequences, under 25% of which are singletons. Comments on this clonotype: No antigen is known for it.

The sequence derives from a human donor in good health (CMV status not recorded). Some clones in this sample may be carry-over from other donors' samples. The chain employs TRBV6-6 and TRBJ2-5, with 8 bases matching TRBD2. The sequences come from cultured PBMCs, collected from culture after CMV antigen stimulation. The CDR3 loop is CASSYAVSGGQETQYF. CDR3 sequence (DNA): TGTGCCAGCAGTTACGCTGTGAGCGGGGGCCAAGAGACCCAGTACTTC.